This T cell receptor beta chain was observed in a study of post-analysis software for immune sequencing data. The V and J ends lost 1 base and 8 bases respectively, with 12 bases between them. The CDR3 spans 14 residues. Unique molecular identifiers were carried by the TCR beta cDNA libraries. MiXCR was run by TCRdb on the PCR reads, yielding one entry per CDR3 protein. The sample shows around 180,000 distinct CDR3 sequences, approximately 28% of them seen only once. The sample holds many counts of this clonotype. Its antigen is currently unknown. Study-wide results and limits: A handful of TRBV segments appeared more often in patients than in controls, and TRBV5-6, TRBV5-1 and TRBV20-1 were among these.

This TCR was sampled from a girl aged 10 to 17 with multiple sclerosis. Sequenced material: blood. The rearrangement uses TRBV12-3 or TRBV12-4 and TRBJ2-1; TRBD1 might be the D (5 bases). Here the CDR3 reads CASSLGLGVHEQFF. CDR3 DNA: TGTGCCAGCAGTTTAGGATTAGGGGTTCATGAGCAGTTCTTC.